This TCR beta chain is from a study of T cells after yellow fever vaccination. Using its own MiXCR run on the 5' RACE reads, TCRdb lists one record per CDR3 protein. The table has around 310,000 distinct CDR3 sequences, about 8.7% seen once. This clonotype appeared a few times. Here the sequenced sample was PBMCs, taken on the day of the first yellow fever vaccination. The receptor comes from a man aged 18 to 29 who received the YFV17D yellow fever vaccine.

CDR3 nucleotides: TGCGCCAGCAGCTGGACTAGCGGGGAAAGGGGTGAGCAGTTCTTC. Translation: CASSWTSGERGEQFF. This rearrangement joins TRBV5-1 to TRBJ2-1; 12 nucleotides align to TRBD2. V shed 3 bases and J 9 bases; nucleotides not matched to a gene: 7. The germline V gene has CDR1 SGHRS and CDR2 YFSETQ. This CDR3 spans 15 amino acids.